The 17 T cell receptor beta chains in this list originate from one sample, sequenced in a study of T cell repertoires in cytomegalovirus infection. TCRdb independently ran MiXCR on the reads; one entry per CDR3 protein. This sample has 350,000 to 450,000 distinct CDR3 sequences; less than 20% occur once, and the top ten carry around 9.3%. Sequenced material: PBMCs. These receptors were obtained from a human donor in good health (CMV status not recorded). Some clones in this sample may be carry-over from other donors' samples.

This clonotype has ten or more counts. The chain links TRBV7-8 to TRBJ2-7; 10 bases match TRBD2. The CDR3 has 15 residues. Trimming at V came to 5 bases and at J to 2 bases, leaving 6 bases not matched to a gene. Per germline, CDR1 SGHVS and CDR2 FQNEAQ. The CDR3 DNA reads TGTGCCAGCAGCCCGCGGACTAGCGGCCCCTACGAGCAGTACTTC. Translated: CASSPRTSGPYEQYF. The full variable domain, with the rest looked up from reference TRBV7-8 and TRBJ2-7, is GAGVSQSPRYKVAKRGQDVALRCDPISGHVSLFWYQQALGQGPEFLTYFQNEAQLDKSGLPSDRFFAERPEGSVSTLKIQRTQQEDSAVYLCASSPRTSGPYEQYFGPGTRLTVT.

Many counts were recorded for this clonotype. The rearrangement links TRBV14 to TRBJ2-1, with TRBD2 as a possible D gene (6 bases). Trimming cost V 4 bases and J 8 bases, with 15 bases left between them. CDR3 size: 14 residues. Germline CDR1 SGHDN, CDR2 FVKESK. The CDR3 region is CASSPLTSSDEQFF. DNA of the CDR3: TGTGCCAGCAGCCCTCTGACTAGTAGCGATGAGCAGTTCTTC.

At least ten counts were recorded for this clonotype. This chain uses TRBV7-6 with TRBJ2-7; D remains ambiguous. CDR3 length: 12 residues. Germline CDR1 and CDR2: SGHVS and FNYEAQ. Deletions cut 1 base from V and 6 bases from J, with 7 bases between. The CDR3 loop is CASSLGVGEQYF. In DNA, the CDR3 is TGTGCCAGCAGCTTAGGGGTTGGCGAGCAGTACTTC.

A few counts support this clonotype. V usage is TRBV10-3 and J usage is TRBJ1-1, with D unclear. Per the germline V gene, CDR1 is ENHRY and CDR2 is SYGVKD. The CDR3 is made up of 13 amino acids. V lost 0 bases to trimming and J lost 6 bases, with 8 bases between them. CDR3: CAISESRESEAFF. The CDR3 bases are TGTGCCATCAGTGAGTCTAGGGAATCTGAAGCTTTCTTT.

The chain has TRBV4-2 and TRBJ2-4; D uncertain. Germline V lookup: CDR1 LGHNA, CDR2 YNFKEQ. V lost 0 bases to trimming and J lost 4 bases, with 4 bases between them. CDR3 length: 13 residues. This CDR3 is CASSQDRKNIQYF. The DNA of the CDR3 is TGTGCCAGCAGCCAAGATCGAAAAAACATTCAGTACTTC.

This clonotype was observed a few times. J is TRBJ2-7 and V is TRBV6-6; 11 nucleotides line up with TRBD1. This CDR3 comprises 15 residues. The germline V gene has CDR1 MNHNY and CDR2 SVGAGI (reference sequence). V was pared by 0 bases and J by 6 bases, with 4 bases of the junction left unmatched. As DNA, the CDR3 is TGTGCCAGCAGTTACTCGAGGGACAGGGGGGCCGAGCAGTACTTC. Residues: CASSYSRDRGAEQYF.

This clonotype came up many times. The J gene is TRBJ2-1, the V gene TRBV7-2, with D possibly TRBD2 on 6 matching bases. CDR1 and CDR2 (germline): SGHTA, FQGNSA. Trimming left V 3 bases short and J 2 bases short, with 11 bases between. The CDR3 has 15 amino acids. CDR3 sequence reads: CASSFVAGPYNEQFF. The CDR3 DNA is TGTGCCAGCAGCTTTGTGGCGGGACCCTACAATGAGCAGTTCTTC.

This clonotype was counted ten times or more. V is TRBV7-2 and J is TRBJ1-5; a weak D match, TRBD1 (5 bases). V was shortened by 3 bases and J by 6 bases, with 15 bases between the two germline ends. This CDR3 contains 15 residues. Germline V gene lookup returns CDR1 SGHTA and CDR2 FQGNSA. CDR3 protein: CASSFGAREAQPQHF. The CDR3 nucleotides read TGTGCCAGCAGCTTTGGGGCCAGGGAAGCTCAGCCCCAGCATTTT.

The chain joins TRBV11-2 to TRBJ2-1; 8 positions agree with TRBD2. Germline loops: CDR1 SGHAT, CDR2 FQNNGV. Losses at the gene ends were 6 bases for V and 0 bases for J; bases not matched to a gene: 4. This CDR3 has 15 amino acids. CDR3 in amino acids: CASRVSGSSYNEQFF. CDR3 coding DNA: TGTGCCAGCAGGGTGAGCGGGAGCTCCTACAATGAGCAGTTCTTC. The full variable domain, rest sourced from reference TRBV11-2 and TRBJ2-1, is EAGVAQSPRYKIIEKRQSVAFWCNPISGHATLYWYQQILGQGPKLLIQFQNNGVVDDSQLPKDRFSAERLKGVDSTLKIQPAKLEDSAVYLCASRVSGSSYNEQFFGPGTRLTVL.

Ten or more counts support this clonotype. The chain combines TRBV7-9 with TRBJ1-5; D remains ambiguous. The CDR3 has 14 amino acids. Trimming pared 4 bases from V and 6 bases from J, leaving 13 bases between. Germline V gives CDR1 SEHNR, CDR2 FQNEAQ (reference sequence). The CDR3 region has the DNA TGTGCCAGCAGCTCCCAGGCCGTCGGTCAGCCCCAGCATTTT. Protein sequence: CASSSQAVGQPQHF.

The chain joins TRBV11-2 to TRBJ1-6; D unclear. The V end was cut by 7 bases, the J end by 11 bases, with 18 bases between. CDR1 SGHAT and CDR2 FQNNGV come from the germline V gene. This CDR3 is built from 14 residues. CDR3 bases: TGTGCCAGCATCTATCGGGAGAGGGAACCACCCCTCCACTTT. This sequence encodes CASIYREREPPLHF.

The rearrangement joins TRBV7-9 to TRBJ1-1; unclear D gene. Per germline, CDR1 SEHNR and CDR2 FQNEAQ (reference sequence). The V gene lost 0 bases and the J gene lost 7 bases, with 9 bases spanning the gap. The CDR3 loop spans 13 amino acids. The CDR3 reads CASSLAVQYEAFF. CDR3 DNA sequence: TGTGCCAGCAGCTTAGCGGTACAGTATGAAGCTTTCTTT.

This clonotype came up many times. This sequence joins TRBV7-8 and TRBJ2-1; TRBD1 agrees at 10 bases. CDR1 SGHVS and CDR2 FQNEAQ come from the germline V gene. Trimming removed 3 bases from V and 9 bases from J; junction bases left unmatched: 8. This CDR3 contains 15 residues. This CDR3 is CASSFPGQGRSEQFF. CDR3 nucleotide sequence: TGTGCCAGCAGCTTCCCGGGACAGGGGAGAAGTGAGCAGTTCTTC.

This clonotype was detected a few times. The chain has TRBV7-2 and TRBJ2-7; TRBD1 or TRBD2 may be the D gene (5 bases each). Trimming stripped 1 base from V and 2 bases from J, with 12 bases between. The V gene's germline CDR1 is SGHTA and CDR2 FQGNSA. CDR3 length equals 15 residues. The CDR3: CASSLVGDQAYEQYF. The CDR3 nucleotides are TGTGCCAGCAGCTTAGTCGGGGACCAAGCCTACGAGCAGTACTTC.

The J gene is TRBJ1-2, the V gene TRBV30; D not certain. Germline V lookup: CDR1 GTSNPN, CDR2 SVGIG (reference sequence). This CDR3 has 15 residues. V was pared by 0 bases and J by 4 bases, with 15 bases between. CDR3 loop: CAWSVTTLNGYGYTF. CDR3 coding DNA: TGTGCCTGGAGTGTGACCACCCTGAATGGCTATGGCTACACCTTC.

V and J are TRBV6-6 and TRBJ2-7; TRBD1 aligns across 10 bases. The CDR3 is made up of 14 amino acids. V lost 5 bases to trimming and J lost 6 bases; unmatched junction nucleotides: 7. Germline V gene data show CDR1 as MNHNY and CDR2 as SVGAGI (reference sequence). The CDR3 spells CASSRGQGGSEQYF. The DNA for the CDR3 is TGTGCCAGCAGTCGCGGACAGGGGGGTTCCGAGCAGTACTTC.

This clonotype occurred a few times. The chain uses TRBV5-4 and TRBJ2-1, with 9 bases aligning to TRBD2. Germline V gene sequence: CDR1 SGHNT, CDR2 YYREEE (reference sequence). CDR3 length: 15 amino acids. After removal of 7 bases from V and 1 base from J, the junction contained 6 bases not matched to a gene. The CDR3 region has the DNA TGTGCCAGCGGAAATCTAGCGGGGTCCTACAATGAGCAGTTCTTC. This codes for CASGNLAGSYNEQFF. Using reference TRBV5-4 and TRBJ2-1 for the parts outside the CDR3, the full variable domain is ETGVTQSPTHLIKTRGQQVTLRCSSQSGHNTVSWYQQALGQGPQFIFQYYREEENGRGNFPPRFSGLQFPNYSSELNVNALELDDSALYLCASGNLAGSYNEQFFGPGTRLTVL.